A selection of T cell receptor beta chains follows, all from one sample in a study of shared clonotypes between healthy human individuals. Profiling relied on immunoSEQ multiplex PCR, and the TCRdb table lists in-frame clones only, not all of them. The data hold some 530,000 clones, with around 80% observed a single time. The sample taken for sequencing was PBMCs. The receptors shown here come from a woman aged 40 to 50 in good health. Some clones in this sample may be carry-over from other donors' samples. The CDR3 runs from the conserved cysteine through the conserved F or W. The order of the fields is D gene, J gene, clone size, V gene, CDR3 DNA, CDR3 protein. A D gene is named only where the DNA matches it firmly. Some rows have no size entry. The others give once, few or many, or a class for an expanded clone.

NA TRBJ2-4 NA TRBV4-3 TGCGCCAGCAGCCAAGACACCGTAGCCAAAAACATTCAGTACTTC CASSQDTVAKNIQYF
NA TRBJ2-1 few TRBV2 TGTGCCAGCAGTGACTACAATGAGCAGTTCTTC CASSDYNEQFF
TRBD2 TRBJ2-5 NA TRBV5-1 TGCGCCAGCAGCCCACGATCACTAGCGGGAGCGGGTGGGACCCAGTACTTC CASSPRSLAGAGGTQYF
NA TRBJ2-3 once TRBV19 TGTGCCAGTAGGGGCCAGGGAACAGATACGCAGTATTTT CASRGQGTDTQYF
NA TRBJ2-3 NA TRBV7-8 TGTGCCAGCAGCTCGCCCGAGTCAGATACGCAGTATTTT CASSSPESDTQYF
NA TRBJ2-7 NA TRBV7-2 TGTGCCAGCAGCTCTACCGGGCCTGGGGAGCAGTACTTC CASSSTGPGEQYF
NA TRBJ2-5 NA TRBV19 TGTGCCAGTAGTATAGGGGGAGGTGGTGAGACCCAGTACTTC CASSIGGGGETQYF
TRBD2 TRBJ2-1 NA TRBV5-6 TGTGCCAGCAGCTTGTTTATGACTAGCGGGAGTCAGTTCTTC CASSLFMTSGSQFF
TRBD1 TRBJ2-1 NA TRBV29-1 TGCAGCGTAGACAAAGACAGGGGGGGCTACAATGAGCAGTTCTTC CSVDKDRGGYNEQFF
NA TRBJ1-2 many TRBV9 TGTGCCAGCAGCGTAGGGTTGGGCAGCTCTAACTATGGCTACACCTTC CASSVGLGSSNYGYTF
NA TRBJ1-1 NA TRBV9 TGTGCCAGCACAAGGGGGATGAACACTGAAGCTTTCTTT CASTRGMNTEAFF
NA TRBJ1-5 NA TRBV7-9 TGTGCCAGCAGCTTCAGCAATCAGCCCCAGCATTTT CASSFSNQPQHF